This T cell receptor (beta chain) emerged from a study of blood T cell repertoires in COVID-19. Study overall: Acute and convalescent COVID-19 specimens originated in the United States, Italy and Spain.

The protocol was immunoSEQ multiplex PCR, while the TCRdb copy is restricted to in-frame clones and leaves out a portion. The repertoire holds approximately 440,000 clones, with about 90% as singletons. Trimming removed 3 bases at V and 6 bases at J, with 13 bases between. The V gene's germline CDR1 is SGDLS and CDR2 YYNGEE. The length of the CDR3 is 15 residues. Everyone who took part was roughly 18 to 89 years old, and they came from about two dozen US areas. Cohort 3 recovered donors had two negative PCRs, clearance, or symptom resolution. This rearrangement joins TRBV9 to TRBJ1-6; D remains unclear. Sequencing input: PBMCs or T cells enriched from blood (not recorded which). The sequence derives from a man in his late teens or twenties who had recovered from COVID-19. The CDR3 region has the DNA TGTGCCAGCAGCGACAGCGGTGTAGTTAATTCACCCCTCCACTTT. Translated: CASSDSGVVNSPLHF. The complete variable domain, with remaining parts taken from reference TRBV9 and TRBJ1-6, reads DSGVTQTPKHLITATGQRVTLRCSPRSGDLSVYWYQQSLDQGLQFLIQYYNGEERAKGNILERFSAQQFPDLHSELNLSSLELGDSALYFCASSDSGVVNSPLHFGNGTRLTVT.